A single TCR beta chain is shown here with its context. The antigen remains unidentified. The protocol was immunoSEQ multiplex PCR, while the TCRdb copy is restricted to in-frame clones and leaves out a portion. The sample holds roughly 230,000 clones; around 90% are singletons and the top ten take under 4%. The record originates from a study of cytomegalovirus exposure and HLA in healthy donors. Overall study findings and caveats: In vitro work confirmed that three CMV-associated chains recognize CMV antigens.

Trimming pared 2 bases from V and 0 bases from J, leaving 8 bases between. CDR3 size: 15 residues. CDR1 and CDR2 from the germline V gene are SGHTA and FQGTGA. This receptor was taken from a woman aged 25 to 39 in good health and CMV-seronegative. The sequencing sample was made of PBMCs. The rearrangement links TRBV7-3 to TRBJ2-1; D gene uncertain. DNA of the CDR3: TGTGCCAGCAGCTTAGCACTGAGCTCCTACAATGAGCAGTTCTTC. This sequence encodes CASSLALSSYNEQFF.